These T cell receptor beta chains were read from a single sample in a study of T cells in pancreatic ductal adenocarcinoma. Produced via immunoSEQ multiplex PCR; TCRdb's table is partial and in-frame only. In the table there are over 7,500 clones, roughly 90% of which are singletons. The sequenced material came from PBMCs. The receptor set was obtained from a human donor with pancreatic ductal adenocarcinoma. CDR3s include the opening cysteine and the closing phenylalanine or tryptophan. D genes are given only for firm matches. Clone size is not always given. Where it is, it says once, few, many or a class for expanded clones.

abundance,v_gene,j_gene,d_gene,CDR3aa,CDR3nt
-,TRBV30,TRBJ1-6,TRBD1,CAWSNRGSNNSPLHF,TGTGCCTGGAGCAACAGGGGGTCCAATAATTCACCCCTCCACTTT
-,TRBV7-6,TRBJ1-4,TRBD1,CASSLGTGVNEKLFF,TGTGCCAGCAGCTTAGGGACAGGGGTTAATGAAAAACTGTTTTTT
-,TRBV6-5,TRBJ2-7,TRBD2,CASSYLLAGRYEQYF,TGTGCCAGCAGTTACTTACTAGCGGGGAGGTACGAGCAGTACTTC
-,TRBV18,TRBJ1-1,TRBD1,CASSPRSDRATEAFF,TGTGCCAGCTCACCACGGTCCGACAGGGCCACTGAAGCTTTCTTT
-,TRBV11-2,TRBJ2-7,TRBD2,CASSRGTSGGLYEQYF,TGTGCCAGCAGCCGGGGGACTAGCGGGGGCCTCTACGAGCAGTACTTC
-,TRBV10-1,TRBJ1-1,-,CASSESNKRSSRNTEAFF,TGCGCCAGCAGTGAGTCGAATAAACGGAGCAGTAGGAACACTGAAGCTTTCTTT
once,TRBV7-8,TRBJ1-5,-,CASSLGNRVDQPQHF,TGTGCCAGCAGCTTAGGGAACAGGGTGGATCAGCCCCAGCATTTT
-,TRBV2,TRBJ2-5,TRBD1,CASSTDRGRVETQYF,TGTGCCAGCAGTACGGACAGGGGGCGAGTAGAGACCCAGTACTTC
once,TRBV19,TRBJ2-3,TRBD2,CASSIVGSTSGRTDTQYF,TGTGCCAGTAGTATAGTGGGGTCCACTAGCGGGCGCACAGATACGCAGTATTTT
-,TRBV19,TRBJ2-5,-,CASSIDLEAYETQYF,TGTGCCAGTAGTATAGATCTGGAGGCCTACGAGACCCAGTACTTC
-,TRBV28,TRBJ2-3,-,CASSWADTQYF,TGTGCCAGCAGCTGGGCCGATACGCAGTATTTT
-,TRBV30,TRBJ1-2,TRBD1,CAWSPDRGVYGYTF,TGTGCCTGGAGTCCGGACAGGGGGGTTTATGGCTACACCTTC
-,TRBV5-1,TRBJ1-6,-,CASSLAGLSPLHF,TGCGCCAGCAGCTTGGCAGGCTTGTCACCCCTCCACTTT
-,TRBV30,TRBJ2-1,TRBD2,CAWRAGVPHNEQFF,TGTGCCTGGAGGGCGGGAGTCCCCCACAATGAGCAGTTCTTC
-,TRBV9,TRBJ1-1,TRBD1,CASSVELDREVAFF,TGTGCCAGCAGCGTAGAACTGGACAGGGAGGTGGCTTTCTTT
-,TRBV7-9,TRBJ2-7,-,CASSLGVGQNEQYF,TGTGCCAGCAGCTTAGGGGTGGGGCAAAACGAGCAGTACTTC
-,TRBV5-1,TRBJ2-3,-,CASSLVDITDTQYF,TGCGCCAGCAGCTTGGTGGACATCACAGATACGCAGTATTTT
-,TRBV5-6,TRBJ2-5,-,CASSSPGQETQYF,TGTGCCAGCAGCTCACCGGGACAAGAGACCCAGTACTTC
-,TRBV2,TRBJ2-3,-,CASSEPLGDDTQYF,TGTGCCAGCAGTGAACCTCTCGGGGATGATACGCAGTATTTT
once,TRBV4-1,TRBJ1-4,-,CASSPMEGETNEKLFF,TGCGCCAGCAGCCCCATGGAAGGAGAGACTAATGAAAAACTGTTTTTT
-,TRBV30,TRBJ2-3,-,CAWSGSRGGGTDTQYF,TGTGCCTGGAGTGGTAGTAGGGGCGGGGGCACAGATACGCAGTATTTT
-,TRBV4-2,TRBJ1-4,-,CASSPGGWWGNEKLFF,TGTGCCAGCAGCCCGGGGGGGTGGTGGGGTAATGAAAAACTGTTTTTT
-,TRBV10-3,TRBJ1-4,TRBD1,CAISEGQGEKLFF,TGTGCCATCAGTGAGGGACAGGGCGAAAAACTGTTTTTT
-,TRBV7-9,TRBJ2-2,TRBD1,CASSRQGTGELFF,TGTGCCAGCAGCCGACAGGGAACCGGGGAGCTGTTTTTT
-,TRBV5-3,TRBJ1-1,TRBD1,CARIQPRDRGTEAFF,TGTGCCAGAATCCAACCCCGGGACAGGGGCACTGAAGCTTTCTTT
-,TRBV11-3,TRBJ2-1,-,CASSFDSLGNEQFF,TGTGCCAGCAGCTTTGACAGTTTGGGCAATGAGCAGTTCTTC
-,TRBV7-3,TRBJ2-1,TRBD2,CASSRTSGGFDNEQFF,TGTGCCAGCAGTCGGACTAGCGGGGGTTTCGACAATGAGCAGTTCTTC
-,TRBV7-3,TRBJ1-1,-,CASSLNPLGKAFF,TGTGCCAGCAGCTTAAACCCCCTCGGTAAAGCTTTCTTT
-,TRBV5-1,TRBJ2-5,TRBD2,CASSSGLAGVETQYF,TGCGCCAGCAGCTCGGGACTAGCGGGAGTAGAGACCCAGTACTTC
-,TRBV29-1,TRBJ2-7,-,CSVGTDAPYEQYF,TGCAGCGTTGGGACAGATGCCCCCTACGAGCAGTACTTC
-,TRBV28,TRBJ1-1,-,CASSLFSMTEAFF,TGTGCCAGCAGTTTATTCAGTATGACTGAAGCTTTCTTT
-,TRBV28,TRBJ2-3,-,CASSFDLTTSTDTQYF,TGTGCCAGCAGTTTTGACTTAACTACTAGCACAGATACGCAGTATTTT
-,TRBV5-1,TRBJ1-1,TRBD1,CASRGDRDTEAFF,TGCGCCAGCAGGGGGGACAGGGACACTGAAGCTTTCTTT
-,TRBV4-3,TRBJ1-5,-,CASSQGRQSNQPQHF,TGCGCCAGCAGCCAGGGAAGACAGTCCAATCAGCCCCAGCATTTT
-,TRBV4-3,TRBJ2-1,TRBD1,CASSHLRRDRYNEQFF,TGCGCCAGCAGCCACCTCCGCCGGGACAGATACAATGAGCAGTTCTTC
-,TRBV5-6,TRBJ1-1,-,CASSFGLSAEAFF,TGTGCCAGCAGCTTTGGGCTCTCCGCTGAAGCTTTCTTT
once,TRBV7-6,TRBJ2-2,TRBD2,CASSLFQLAPGELFF,TGTGCCAGCAGCTTATTCCAACTAGCGCCCGGGGAGCTGTTTTTT
-,TRBV15,TRBJ1-2,TRBD1,CATSRGTGVYGYTF,TGTGCCACCAGCAGAGGGACAGGCGTCTATGGCTACACCTTC
-,TRBV28,TRBJ2-5,TRBD1,CASSSPDRVQETQYF,TGTGCCAGCAGTTCTCCCGACAGGGTTCAAGAGACCCAGTACTTC
-,TRBV7-2,TRBJ2-1,-,CASSLAGGLYNEQFF,TGTGCCAGCAGCTTAGCGGGGGGACTCTACAATGAGCAGTTCTTC
-,TRBV11-2,TRBJ2-3,-,CASSTHPDTQYF,TGTGCCAGCAGCACACACCCAGATACGCAGTATTTT
-,TRBV18,TRBJ1-1,-,CASSPQRNTEAFF,TGTGCCAGCTCACCACAGAGGAACACTGAAGCTTTCTTT
-,TRBV28,TRBJ2-4,-,CASSKGGAGKNIQYF,TGTGCCAGCAGTAAGGGGGGGGCCGGCAAAAACATTCAGTACTTC
-,TRBV7-7,TRBJ2-2,TRBD2,CASSFSSGDGELFF,TGTGCCAGCAGCTTCTCTAGCGGGGACGGGGAGCTGTTTTTT
-,TRBV5-1,TRBJ2-6,-,CASSLAGTGANVLTF,TGCGCCAGCAGCTTGGCGGGGACTGGGGCCAACGTCCTGACTTTC
once,TRBV7-3,TRBJ2-4,-,CASSLTLYDIQYF,TGTGCCAGCAGCTTAACCCTCTACGACATTCAGTACTTC
-,TRBV4-1,TRBJ2-3,TRBD1,CASSQNGQGWDTQYF,TGCGCCAGCAGCCAAAACGGACAGGGCTGGGATACGCAGTATTTT
-,TRBV29-1,TRBJ1-5,TRBD1,CSARTGDGQPQHF,TGCAGCGCTAGGACAGGGGACGGTCAGCCCCAGCATTTT
-,TRBV18,TRBJ1-6,TRBD1,CASSPDRGTSPLHF,TGTGCCAGCTCACCAGACAGGGGGACTTCACCCCTCCACTTT
-,TRBV5-6,TRBJ2-1,TRBD1,CASSWKPGGEQFF,TGTGCCAGCAGCTGGAAACCAGGGGGCGAGCAGTTCTTC
-,TRBV7-7,TRBJ2-5,TRBD2,CASSLRRGAQETQYF,TGTGCTAGCAGCTTAAGGCGGGGGGCCCAAGAGACCCAGTACTTC
-,TRBV27,TRBJ1-4,TRBD1,CASSLRSTGGKVEKLFF,TGTGCCAGCAGTTTAAGGTCTACAGGGGGCAAGGTGGAAAAACTGTTTTTT
-,TRBV2,TRBJ2-7,-,CASQTGISYEQYF,TGTGCCAGTCAAACAGGGATCTCCTACGAGCAGTACTTC
-,TRBV13,TRBJ1-3,-,CASSTPGGPSSGNTIYF,TGTGCCAGCAGCACCCCCGGGGGACCGAGCTCTGGAAACACCATATATTTT
-,TRBV18,TRBJ2-1,TRBD1,CASSPGQGNEQFF,TGTGCCAGCTCACCGGGACAGGGAAATGAGCAGTTCTTC
few,TRBV9,TRBJ1-2,TRBD1,CASSVTGGDGYTF,TGTGCCAGCAGCGTGACAGGGGGCGACGGCTACACCTTC
-,TRBV7-9,TRBJ2-7,-,CASSPTGRHEQYF,TGTGCCAGCAGCCCGACAGGACGCCACGAGCAGTACTTC
-,TRBV4-2,TRBJ2-2,TRBD2,CASSQVHAGGPYTGELFF,TGTGCCAGCAGCCAAGTTCACGCGGGAGGGCCTTACACCGGGGAGCTGTTTTTT
once,TRBV5-6,TRBJ1-4,-,CASSETGRSTNEKLFF,TGTGCCAGCAGCGAGACGGGGAGGTCGACTAATGAAAAACTGTTTTTT